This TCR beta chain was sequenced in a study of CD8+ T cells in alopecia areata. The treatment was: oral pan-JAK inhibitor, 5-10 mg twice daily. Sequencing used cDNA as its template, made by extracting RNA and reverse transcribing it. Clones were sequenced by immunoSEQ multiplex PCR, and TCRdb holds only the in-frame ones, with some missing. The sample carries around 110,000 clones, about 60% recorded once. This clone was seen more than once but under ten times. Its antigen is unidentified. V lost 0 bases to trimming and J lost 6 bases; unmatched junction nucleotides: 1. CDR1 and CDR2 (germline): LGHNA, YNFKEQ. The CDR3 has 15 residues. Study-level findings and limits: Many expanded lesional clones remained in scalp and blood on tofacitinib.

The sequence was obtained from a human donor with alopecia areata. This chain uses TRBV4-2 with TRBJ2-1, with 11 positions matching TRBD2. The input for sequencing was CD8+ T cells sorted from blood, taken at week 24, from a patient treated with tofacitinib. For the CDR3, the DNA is TGTGCCAGCAGCCAAGATAGCGGGGGGGCCAATGAGCAGTTCTTC. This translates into CASSQDSGGANEQFF.